This T cell receptor (beta chain) was observed in a study of shared clonotypes between healthy human individuals. TCRdb's table, derived via immunoSEQ multiplex PCR, lists solely in-frame clones and lacks some. Among some 2.1 million clones listed, approximately 92% were seen once. Terminally differentiated effector memory CD45RA+ cells were excluded by CCR7 positive selection of CD45RO-negative cells. The CDR3 contains 16 residues. Trimming took 1 base from V and 3 from J, leaving 12 bases between them. The TCR comes from a man in his late teens or twenties in good health. Some clones in this sample may be carry-over from other donors' samples. The chain has TRBV23-1 and TRBJ2-2, with D hard to call. TRBV23-1 carries the ORF label, with uncertain function. The sequenced material came from naive CD8+ T cells from PBMCs. DNA of the CDR3: TGCGCCAGCAGTCAATATCAGCCCAAGGACACCGGGGAGCTGTTTTTT. This translates into CASSQYQPKDTGELFF.